This is a list of T cell receptor beta chains from one sample in a study of CD8+ T cells in alopecia areata. TCRdb's copy holds only in-frame clones and misses some; the assay was immunoSEQ multiplex PCR. The top ten clones hold about 0.88% of a sample with around 300,000 clones, approximately 60% of them seen once. Sequenced material: CD4+ T cells sorted from blood, taken at week 52, from a patient treated with tofacitinib. Receptor source: a human donor with alopecia areata. Both conserved end residues are part of each CDR3. Each record gives: clone size, CDR3 length, V gene, CDR3 protein. Not every row has a clone size; where given, it reads once, few, many or a size class.

clone_size: .
cdr3_length: 15
v_call: TRBV7-3
cdr3_aa: CASSLSGTSRGELFF

clone_size: few
cdr3_length: 16
v_call: TRBV27
cdr3_aa: CASSWGRGVLTHEQYF

clone_size: .
cdr3_length: 18
v_call: TRBV29-1
cdr3_aa: CSFLGTSGGRSSYNEQFF

clone_size: few
cdr3_length: 16
v_call: TRBV30
cdr3_aa: CASNFGAGGPRDTQYF

clone_size: .
cdr3_length: 15
v_call: TRBV27
cdr3_aa: CATSGMWQGADTQYF

clone_size: .
cdr3_length: 15
v_call: TRBV6-6
cdr3_aa: CASTLTGSRFSEQFF

clone_size: few
cdr3_length: 10
v_call: TRBV29-1
cdr3_aa: CSAGESGYTF

clone_size: .
cdr3_length: 14
v_call: TRBV5-6
cdr3_aa: CASSLLGPNSPLHF

clone_size: .
cdr3_length: 14
v_call: TRBV5-1
cdr3_aa: CASSTTSGAYEQYF

clone_size: once
cdr3_length: 16
v_call: TRBV4-2
cdr3_aa: CASSQDAGGGHGELFF

clone_size: .
cdr3_length: 16
v_call: TRBV4-2
cdr3_aa: CASSQVIQGSDNEQFF

clone_size: .
cdr3_length: 14
v_call: TRBV29-1
cdr3_aa: CSVTGVLITDTQYF

clone_size: .
cdr3_length: 15
v_call: TRBV19
cdr3_aa: CASRNGQASSYEQYF

clone_size: .
cdr3_length: 12
v_call: TRBV29-1
cdr3_aa: CSVEETSNGYTF

clone_size: .
cdr3_length: 13
v_call: TRBV7-2
cdr3_aa: CASSLKRGETQYF

clone_size: few
cdr3_length: 13
v_call: TRBV30
cdr3_aa: CAWTAVRNSPLHF

clone_size: few
cdr3_length: 13
v_call: TRBV7-2
cdr3_aa: CASNSQGRETQYF

clone_size: .
cdr3_length: 12
v_call: TRBV30
cdr3_aa: CASRVNSYEQYF